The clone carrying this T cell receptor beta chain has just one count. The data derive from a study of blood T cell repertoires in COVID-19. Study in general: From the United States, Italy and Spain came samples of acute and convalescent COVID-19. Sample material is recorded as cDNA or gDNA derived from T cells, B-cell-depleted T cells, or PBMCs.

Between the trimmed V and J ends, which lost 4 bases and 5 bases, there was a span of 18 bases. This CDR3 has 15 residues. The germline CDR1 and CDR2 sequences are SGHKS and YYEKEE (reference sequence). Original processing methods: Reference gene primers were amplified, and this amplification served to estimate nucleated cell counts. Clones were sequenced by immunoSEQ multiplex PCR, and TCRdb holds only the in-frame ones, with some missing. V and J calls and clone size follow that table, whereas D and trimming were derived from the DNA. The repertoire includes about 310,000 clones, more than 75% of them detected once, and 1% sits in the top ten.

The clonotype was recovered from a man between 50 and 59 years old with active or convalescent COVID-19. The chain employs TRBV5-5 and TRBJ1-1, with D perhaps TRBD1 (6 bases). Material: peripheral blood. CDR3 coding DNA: TGTGCCAGCAGCCAACAAGCGACAGGTTTAACTGAAGCTTTCTTT. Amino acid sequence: CASSQQATGLTEAFF.